These T cell receptor beta chains were read from a single sample in a study of cytomegalovirus exposure and HLA in healthy donors. Sequencing used immunoSEQ multiplex PCR; TCRdb keeps in-frame clones, though not all of them. The repertoire has 150,000 or so clones, 80% of them found once; the top ten carry about 13%. Sequenced sample: PBMCs. The receptor set was obtained from a man aged 25 to 40 in good health and CMV-seropositive. Both conserved end residues are part of each CDR3. D genes are given only for firm matches. The size entry is marked missing in some rows and otherwise reads once, few, many or a size class.

D	J	size	V	CDR3	DNA
-	TRBJ1-5	once	TRBV2	CASSEARGSVPQHF	TGTGCCAGCAGTGAAGCGAGGGGGTCAGTTCCCCAGCATTTT
TRBD1	TRBJ1-4	-	TRBV28	CASSSPTGGRGKEKLFF	TGTGCCAGCAGTAGCCCGACAGGGGGCAGGGGGAAAGAAAAACTGTTTTTT
TRBD1	TRBJ2-7	-	TRBV12-5	CASGLDTGGVQYF	TGTGCTAGTGGTTTGGACACAGGGGGAGTGCAGTACTTC
TRBD2	TRBJ2-1	once	TRBV19	CASAWGRAGNEQFF	TGTGCCAGCGCCTGGGGGAGGGCGGGGAATGAGCAGTTCTTC
TRBD2	TRBJ2-3	-	TRBV4-1	CASSSQLAGVSTDTQYF	TGCGCCAGCAGTTCTCAACTAGCGGGAGTTAGCACAGATACGCAGTATTTT
TRBD2	TRBJ2-7	-	TRBV7-8	CASSPASGSSYEQYF	TGTGCCAGCAGCCCTGCTAGCGGGAGTTCCTACGAGCAGTACTTC
-	TRBJ2-3	-	TRBV27	CASSSFAGNTDTQYF	TGTGCCAGCAGTTCCTTTGCGGGGAACACAGATACGCAGTATTTT
-	TRBJ2-2	few	TRBV9	CASSLLAENTGELFF	TGTGCCAGCAGCCTTCTAGCAGAAAACACCGGGGAGCTGTTTTTT
TRBD1	TRBJ1-5	once	TRBV9	CASSVGTGPHQPQHF	TGTGCCAGCAGCGTAGGGACAGGGCCCCATCAGCCCCAGCATTTT
-	TRBJ2-3	many	TRBV19	CASSTGSSTDTQYF	TGTGCCAGTAGTACCGGTTCTAGCACAGATACGCAGTATTTT
TRBD2	TRBJ2-1	once	TRBV11-3	CASSLVGLAGAEQFF	TGTGCCAGCAGCTTAGTGGGATTAGCGGGAGCTGAGCAGTTCTTC
TRBD1	TRBJ1-6	few	TRBV5-1	CASSLAPQGANSPLHF	TGCGCCAGCAGCTTGGCTCCACAGGGGGCGAATTCACCCCTCCACTTT
TRBD2	TRBJ2-1	-	TRBV2	CASSVFSREGLSYNEQFF	TGTGCCAGCAGTGTGTTTTCTCGGGAGGGCCTATCCTACAATGAGCAGTTCTTC
-	TRBJ1-1	-	TRBV28	CASSPMGGNTEAFF	TGTGCCAGCAGCCCTATGGGGGGGAACACTGAAGCTTTCTTT
TRBD2	TRBJ2-1	-	TRBV18	CASSHGTSGRRGNEQFF	TGTGCCAGCTCCCACGGGACTAGCGGGAGAAGGGGCAATGAGCAGTTCTTC
-	TRBJ1-1	-	TRBV11-2	CASSLEMNTEAFF	TGTGCCAGCAGCTTGGAGATGAACACTGAAGCTTTCTTT
TRBD1	TRBJ2-6	-	TRBV18	CASSRQQGGSSGANVLTF	TGTGCCAGCTCACGCCAACAGGGGGGCTCTTCTGGGGCCAACGTCCTGACTTTC